The sequence of this T cell receptor (beta chain) was determined in a study of blood T cell repertoires in COVID-19. Study as a whole: Italy, Spain and the United States were the sources of the convalescent and acute COVID-19 samples. Sources were T cells, B-cell-depleted T cells, or PBMCs; the material itself was cDNA or gDNA.

Assay used: immunoSEQ multiplex PCR; TCRdb lists only in-frame clones, some missing. The sample gives under 250,000 clones, about four fifths of which show up once; approximately 2.5% is in the top ten. CDR1 is SNHLY, CDR2 FYNNEI, per germline. This CDR3 is 19 amino acids long. V lost 7 bases and J lost 9, with 36 bases in between. Sequencing was carried out using peripheral blood. The chain combines TRBV2 with TRBJ2-5, with a tentative D call TRBD2 (5 bases). The clonotype originates from an older woman with acute or convalescent COVID-19. CDR3 loop: CASTAYRTASTQPGSAQYF. In DNA form, the CDR3 reads TGTGCCAGCACGGCATATAGAACTGCATCAACTCAACCGGGATCGGCCCAGTACTTC.